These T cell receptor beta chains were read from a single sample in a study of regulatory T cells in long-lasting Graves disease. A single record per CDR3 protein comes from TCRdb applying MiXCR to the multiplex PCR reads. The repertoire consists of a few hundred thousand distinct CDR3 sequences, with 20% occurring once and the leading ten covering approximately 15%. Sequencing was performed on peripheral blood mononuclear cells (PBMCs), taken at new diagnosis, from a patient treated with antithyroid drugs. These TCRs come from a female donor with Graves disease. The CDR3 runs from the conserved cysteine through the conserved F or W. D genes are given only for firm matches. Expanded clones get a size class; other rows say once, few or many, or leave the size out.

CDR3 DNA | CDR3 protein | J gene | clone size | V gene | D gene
TGTGCCAGCAGCCCCTTTAGCGGGAGCTGGGGAGATACGCAGTATTTT | CASSPFSGSWGDTQYF | TRBJ2-3 | many | TRBV5-4 | TRBD2
TGTGCCAGCAGTGAAGGGGCAGTTGGGACAGATACGCAGTATTTT | CASSEGAVGTDTQYF | TRBJ2-3 | . | TRBV6-1 | .
TGTGCCAGCAGCTTGGCAGGGGGAGATGAAAAACTGTTTTTT | CASSLAGGDEKLFF | TRBJ1-4 | . | TRBV5-1 | TRBD1
TGTACCAGCAGGGCGGGGAGCAGCAATCAGCCCCAGCATTTT | CTSRAGSSNQPQHF | TRBJ1-5 | . | TRBV6-1 | .
TGTGCCAGTAGTGACCCAGCGGACGACGGGTTATACGAGCAGTACTTC | CASSDPADDGLYEQYF | TRBJ2-7 | . | TRBV19 | .
TGTGCCAGCAGCTCGCAGGGGGCTGTGGGACAAGAGACCCAGTACTTC | CASSSQGAVGQETQYF | TRBJ2-5 | few | TRBV11-2 | TRBD1
TGTGCCAGCCGGAGGACCCCTTACACAGATACGCAGTATTTT | CASRRTPYTDTQYF | TRBJ2-3 | many | TRBV7-3 | .
TGTGCCAGCAGCGGGAGGCACTACGAGCAGTACTTC | CASSGRHYEQYF | TRBJ2-7 | . | TRBV4-2 | .
TGCAGCGTGAAGGACAGGGGCGAAAAACTGTTTTTT | CSVKDRGEKLFF | TRBJ1-4 | . | TRBV29-1 | TRBD1
TGTGCCAGCAGATTAGGGAGGTTCGCCGGACCCCCCTACGAGCAGTACTTC | CASRLGRFAGPPYEQYF | TRBJ2-7 | many | TRBV11-2 | .
TGTGCCAGCAGCTTTAGTCGGAGCACAGATACGCAGTATTTT | CASSFSRSTDTQYF | TRBJ2-3 | . | TRBV7-2 | .
TGTGCCAGCAGCCAGGGACTAGCGGGAGCCAATGAGCAGTTCTTC | CASSQGLAGANEQFF | TRBJ2-1 | many | TRBV7-7 | TRBD2
TGTGCCACGCAGAGGTACGAGAGAATAGGTGAGCAGTTCTTC | CATQRYERIGEQFF | TRBJ2-1 | many | TRBV6-2/TRBV6-3 | .
TGTGCCAGCAGCGCCGGGACAGGGGGCCGCAATGAGCAGTTCTTC | CASSAGTGGRNEQFF | TRBJ2-1 | many | TRBV7-3 | TRBD1
TGTGCCAACAGCTTGATTGGGTACGAGCAGTACTTC | CANSLIGYEQYF | TRBJ2-7 | few | TRBV5-6 | .
TGTGCCAGCAGCTTGACACACAACCCCTACAATGAGCAGTTCTTC | CASSLTHNPYNEQFF | TRBJ2-1 | many | TRBV5-5 | .
TGTGCCAGCAGAAGGGACAGTAACTATGGCTACACCTTC | CASRRDSNYGYTF | TRBJ1-2 | . | TRBV12-3/TRBV12-4 | TRBD1
TGCGCCAGCAGCTTGGGACAGGGACATCATTCACCCCTCCACTTT | CASSLGQGHHSPLHF | TRBJ1-6 | many | TRBV5-1 | TRBD1
TGTGCCAGCAGTTTAAGAGACCTAGACCAAGAGACCCAGTACTTC | CASSLRDLDQETQYF | TRBJ2-5 | . | TRBV12-3/TRBV12-4 | .
TGTGCCAGCAGTCTTACCGCGGGAGGCTACACCTTC | CASSLTAGGYTF | TRBJ1-2 | many | TRBV6-1 | .
TGTGCCAGCAGCCAAGACGGGCTAGAGACCCAGTACTTC | CASSQDGLETQYF | TRBJ2-5 | many | TRBV14 | .
TGTGCCAGCAGTGCTAGCGGGGGGGCCTCCTCCTACGAGCAGTACTTC | CASSASGGASSYEQYF | TRBJ2-7 | . | TRBV25-1 | TRBD2
TGCGCCGGGGGGGGGGGAGCGAGGTTGGACACTGAAGCTTTCTTT | CAGGGGARLDTEAFF | TRBJ1-1 | . | TRBV10-1 | .
TGTGCCAGCAGCCCCTGGGGCGGTGAAAAACTGTTTTTT | CASSPWGGEKLFF | TRBJ1-4 | once | TRBV7-2 | .
TGTGCCAGCAGTGATCCGGGACAGTTCTACGAGCAGTACTTC | CASSDPGQFYEQYF | TRBJ2-7 | . | TRBV25-1 | TRBD1
TGTGCCGGAGGGGAGGGAGGCACAGATACGCAGTATTTT | CAGGEGGTDTQYF | TRBJ2-3 | . | TRBV30 | TRBD2
TGTGCCAGCAGTTTAAGACTAGCCCAGTACGAGCAGTACTTC | CASSLRLAQYEQYF | TRBJ2-7 | . | TRBV6-2/TRBV6-3 | TRBD2
TGTGCCAGCAGCCCCGACAGGGAGAGGGACACTGAAGCTTTCTTT | CASSPDRERDTEAFF | TRBJ1-1 | . | TRBV11-3 | TRBD1
TGTGCCAGCAGTCCTTTGGCAGGCTGGGAGACCCAGTACTTC | CASSPLAGWETQYF | TRBJ2-5 | many | TRBV6-2/TRBV6-3 | .
TGCGCCAGCAGCTTAATAGGGAGCTCCTACAATGAGCAGTTCTTC | CASSLIGSSYNEQFF | TRBJ2-1 | many | TRBV5-1 | .
TGTGCCAGCAGCCGGGACAGGGGGCGCACTGAAGCTTTCTTT | CASSRDRGRTEAFF | TRBJ1-1 | many | TRBV7-9 | TRBD1
TGTGCCAGCAGTTACTCCGTCCGGCGGGGGGACTGGCGAAACACCAATGAGCAGTTCTTC | CASSYSVRRGDWRNTNEQFF | TRBJ2-1 | many | TRBV6-2/TRBV6-3 | TRBD2
TGTGCCAGCAGCTTTATAGGGCTGAATCAGCCCCAGCATTTT | CASSFIGLNQPQHF | TRBJ1-5 | once | TRBV28 | .